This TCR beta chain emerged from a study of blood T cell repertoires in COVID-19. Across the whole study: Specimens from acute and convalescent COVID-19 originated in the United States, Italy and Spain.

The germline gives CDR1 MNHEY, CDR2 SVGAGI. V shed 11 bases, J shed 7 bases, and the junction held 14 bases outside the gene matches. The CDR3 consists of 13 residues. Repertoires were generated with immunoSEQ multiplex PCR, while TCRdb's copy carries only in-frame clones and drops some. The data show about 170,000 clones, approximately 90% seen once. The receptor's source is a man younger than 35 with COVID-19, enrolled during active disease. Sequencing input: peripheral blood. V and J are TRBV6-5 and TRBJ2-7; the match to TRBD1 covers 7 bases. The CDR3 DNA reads TGTGCCCATTCGGGACAGCTCTGGGGGGAGCAGTACTTC. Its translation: CAHSGQLWGEQYF.